One sample yielded the 26 T cell receptor beta chains listed below, sequenced in a study of shared clonotypes between healthy human individuals. Assay used: immunoSEQ multiplex PCR; TCRdb lists only in-frame clones, some missing. The sample has roughly 760,000 clones; under 80% are singletons. Specimen: memory CD4+ T cells sorted from blood. The subset: CD45RA-negative fraction. The receptor set was obtained from a woman aged 25 to 39 in good health.

The sample holds a few counts of this clone. This chain joins TRBV6-5 and TRBJ1-4; TRBD1 matches at 7 bases. Germline CDR1 and CDR2: MNHEY and SVGAGI. The CDR3 extends over 15 amino acids. V was clipped by 0 bases and J by 4 bases; unmatched bases: 2. The CDR3 DNA sequence: TGTGCCAGCAGTTACTCGGGACAGTATAATGAAAAACTGTTTTTT. Its protein is CASSYSGQYNEKLFF.

The chain employs TRBV28 and TRBJ2-7; no reliable D call. CDR1 is MDHEN, CDR2 SYDVKM, per germline. The CDR3 totals 14 residues. V lost 7 bases and J lost 4, with 17 bases in between. CDR3 nucleotides: TGTGCCAGCACCCTCGGGCCTCAGAGTTACGAGCAGTACTTC. Translating gives CASTLGPQSYEQYF.

This sequence joins TRBV7-9 and TRBJ1-1; the D gene is possibly TRBD1 (5 bases). The CDR3 is made up of 14 amino acids. Germline loops: CDR1 SEHNR, CDR2 FQNEAQ (reference sequence). V shed 4 bases and J shed 0 bases, with 9 bases lying between them. Here the CDR3 DNA reads TGTGCCAGCAGCTCGAGGACAATGAACACTGAAGCTTTCTTT. The encoded protein is CASSSRTMNTEAFF.

This clone was observed a handful of times. The V gene is TRBV4-1, the J gene TRBJ2-1; the match to TRBD1 covers 9 bases. This CDR3 has 13 residues. V shed 3 bases, J shed 15 bases, and the junction held 9 bases outside the gene matches. Looked up from germline, CDR1 is MGHRA and CDR2 is YSYEKL. CDR3 sequence reads: CASSQRDRAERFF. DNA for the CDR3: TGCGCCAGCAGCCAGCGGGACAGGGCCGAACGGTTCTTC.

The J gene is TRBJ2-6, the V gene TRBV19; possible D gene TRBD2, 5 bases. V gave up 0 bases and J gave up 2 bases, with 8 bases separating them. CDR3 length equals 16 residues. Germline-derived CDR1 and CDR2 are LNHDA and SQIVND (reference sequence). The CDR3 spells CASSIEAGAGANVLTF. CDR3 DNA: TGTGCCAGTAGTATAGAGGCGGGTGCTGGGGCCAACGTCCTGACTTTC.

The CDR3 nucleotides are TGTGCCAGCAGTCTTAATTGGCAACCTGGGGCCAACGTCCTGACTTTC. Its protein product is CASSLNWQPGANVLTF. This rearrangement joins TRBV27 to TRBJ2-6; unclear D gene. Trimming removed 5 bases from V and 2 bases from J, with 13 bases in between. Looked up from germline, CDR1 is MNHEY and CDR2 is SMNVEV (reference sequence). The CDR3 is 16 amino acids.

The sample holds a few counts of this clone. CDR3 sequence: CASSLSIRGYQPQHF. CDR3 DNA sequence: TGTGCCAGCAGTTTATCGATTAGGGGGTATCAGCCCCAGCATTTT. The chain couples TRBV27 to TRBJ1-5, with a weak D call TRBD1 (6 bases). V was trimmed by 0 bases and J by 5 bases, leaving 11 bases between them. From germline, CDR1 is MNHEY and CDR2 SMNVEV (reference sequence). This CDR3 has 15 amino acids.

The V gene is TRBV12-2, the J gene TRBJ2-7; the table assigns TRBD1, which was not confirmed against the DNA. TRBV12-2 is reported as a pseudogene. CDR3 length: 16 amino acids. The CDR3 bases are TGTGCAAGTCGCCACAGGGTCCCGGGACAGGCGTACGAGCAGTACTTC. This gives the protein CASRHRVPGQAYEQYF.

V and J are TRBV2 and TRBJ2-7; no clear D gene. This CDR3 is 11 amino acids long. Germline V lookup: CDR1 SNHLY, CDR2 FYNNEI. Between the trimmed V and J ends, which lost 5 bases and 6 bases, there was a span of 8 bases. The CDR3 coding sequence is TGTGCCAGCAGTTACACGGTCGAGCAGTACTTC. Its protein is CASSYTVEQYF.

CDR3 amino acids: CASSLQNEQYF. For the CDR3, the DNA is TGTGCCAGCAGCTTACAAAACGAGCAGTACTTC. J is TRBJ2-7 and V is TRBV7-9; D not resolved. The CDR3 totals 11 residues. Germline CDR1 reads SEHNR; CDR2 reads FQNEAQ (reference sequence). Trimming took 2 bases from V and 5 from J, leaving 4 bases between them.

V and J are TRBV5-1 and TRBJ2-1; TRBD2 matches at 14 bases. The CDR3 length is 18 residues. CDR1 SGHRS and CDR2 YFSETQ come from the germline V gene. V was pared by 4 bases and J by 4 bases, with 10 bases of the junction left unmatched. The DNA for the CDR3 is TGCGCCAGCAGCCCGCGGGGGACTAGCGGGAGCGTATACAATGAGCAGTTCTTC. Protein product: CASSPRGTSGSVYNEQFF.

The V call is TRBV19, the J call TRBJ2-4, with 11 nucleotides matching TRBD1. Germline values: CDR1 LNHDA, CDR2 SQIVND (reference sequence). The CDR3 runs 18 residues. The V segment lost 4 bases and the J segment 4 bases; nucleotides outside the gene matches: 12. The CDR3, as DNA: TGTGCCAGTAGTACCCCCCGGACCGGGACAGGGGGGAAAAACATTCAGTACTTC. Translated: CASSTPRTGTGGKNIQYF.

This clone occurred once. A much larger clone lies one base from this, so it may be a read error. Different DNA sequences within this sample yield the same CDR3. V and J are TRBV28 and TRBJ1-2; 7 bases line up with TRBD1. CDR1 and CDR2 (germline): MDHEN, SYDVKM. V was clipped by 3 bases and J by 0 bases; unmatched bases: 1. CDR3 size: 14 residues. The CDR3 spells CASSLGTANYGYTF. The CDR3 DNA is TGTGCCAGCAGTTTGGGGACAGCTAACTATGGCTACACCTTC.

On this clone itself: Other nucleotide sequences in the sample specify the same CDR3. V usage is TRBV18 and J usage is TRBJ2-7; a weak D match, TRBD1 (6 bases). The CDR3 runs 14 residues. Germline V gives CDR1 KGHSH, CDR2 LQKENI. V lost 4 bases and J 0 bases, leaving 10 bases between the germline ends. As DNA, the CDR3 is TGTGCCAGCTCACGGGACACCAGCTCCTACGAGCAGTACTTC. It is translated as CASSRDTSSYEQYF.

The chain joins TRBV5-4 to TRBJ2-7; 11 nucleotides line up with TRBD2. The CDR3 consists of 15 residues. V lost 5 bases and J lost 5; bases outside the gene matches: 9. Germline V lookup: CDR1 SGHNT, CDR2 YYREEE (reference sequence). CDR3 bases: TGTGCCAGCAGACCCCTAGCGGGAGGATTTCACGAGCAGTACTTC. Encoded protein: CASRPLAGGFHEQYF.

This clone has only one observation. The chain is built from TRBV5-6 and TRBJ2-3; D ambiguous. Germline V lookup: CDR1 SGHDT, CDR2 YYEEEE. Deletions cut 0 bases from V and 9 bases from J, with 8 bases between. The CDR3 spans 12 residues. CDR3 sequence: CASSLDMITQYF. The DNA of the CDR3 is TGTGCCAGCAGCTTGGACATGATAACGCAGTATTTT.

This rearrangement joins TRBV5-1 to TRBJ1-5; D not certain. Germline loops: CDR1 SGHRS, CDR2 YFSETQ. With 0 bases removed from V and 3 bases from J, the gap between germline ends came to 16 bases. The CDR3 contains 17 residues. The CDR3 loop reads CASSLDPKHGDNQPQHF. Here the CDR3 DNA reads TGCGCCAGCAGCTTGGATCCTAAACATGGGGACAATCAGCCCCAGCATTTT. Looking up the rest from reference TRBV5-1 and TRBJ1-5 gives the full variable domain: KAGVTQTPRYLIKTRGQQVTLSCSPISGHRSVSWYQQTPGQGLQFLFEYFSETQRNKGNFPGRFSGRQFSNSRSEMNVSTLELGDSALYLCASSLDPKHGDNQPQHFGDGTRLSIL.

This sequence joins TRBV6-1 and TRBJ1-1, with TRBD1 identical over 8 bases. V dropped 7 bases and J dropped 4; count of bases not matched to a gene: 11. This CDR3 region has 15 residues. The germline V gene encodes CDR1 MNHNS and CDR2 SASEGT. As DNA, the CDR3 is TGTGCCAGCAAGGGACAGGCGGTTGTTGGCACTGAAGCTTTCTTT. It yields the protein CASKGQAVVGTEAFF.

Note on this clone: With a much larger clone just one base away, this may be a read error. The rearrangement links TRBV5-4 to TRBJ2-1; D is perhaps TRBD1 (6 bases). The V end was cut by 4 bases, the J end by 3 bases, with 14 bases between. This CDR3 is built from 15 residues. Germline V gene sequence: CDR1 SGHNT, CDR2 YYREEE (reference sequence). The CDR3 protein is CASSTVTGNYNEQFF. Here the CDR3 DNA reads TGTGCCAGCAGCACCGTGACAGGAAACTACAATGAGCAGTTCTTC.

The chain uses TRBV18 and TRBJ2-3; no reliable D call. Germline lookup yields CDR1 KGHSH and CDR2 LQKENI. This CDR3 contains 15 residues. The V gene lost 2 bases and the J gene lost 0 bases, with 9 bases spanning the gap. CDR3 amino acids: CASSPWEDSTDTQYF. In DNA form, the CDR3 reads TGTGCCAGCTCACCATGGGAAGACAGCACAGATACGCAGTATTTT.

As for this clone: Other DNA variants within this sample encode the same CDR3. The genes are TRBV5-1 and TRBJ2-2, with D hard to call. This CDR3 comprises 14 residues. Trimming left V 4 bases short and J 5 bases short, with 12 bases between. Germline CDR1 and CDR2: SGHRS and YFSETQ. This CDR3 reads CASSGGSLTGELFF. In DNA, the CDR3 is TGCGCCAGCAGCGGTGGATCGCTTACCGGGGAGCTGTTTTTT.

The V and J genes are TRBV5-1 and TRBJ2-1; TRBD2 aligns across 9 bases. In germline, CDR1 is SGHRS, CDR2 YFSETQ. V dropped 0 bases and J dropped 9; count of bases not matched to a gene: 13. The CDR3 consists of 17 residues. The CDR3 coding sequence is TGCGCCAGCAGCTTGGTTCCTAGCGGGATTCTCTCCGGTGAGCAGTTCTTC. Amino acid sequence: CASSLVPSGILSGEQFF.

This clone was picked up many times. V gene TRBV7-9 combines with J gene TRBJ2-1, with TRBD2 matching 13 bases. The CDR3 runs 16 residues. V trimming: 6 bases; J trimming: 4 bases; junction bases outside the gene matches: 6. Germline V gene data show CDR1 as SEHNR and CDR2 as FQNEAQ (reference sequence). DNA of the CDR3: TGTGCCAGCAGTCACCCGGGACTAGCGGGGTACAATGAGCAGTTCTTC. Translating gives CASSHPGLAGYNEQFF.

The rearrangement joins TRBV5-1 to TRBJ2-7; D is ambiguous. Looked up from germline, CDR1 is SGHRS and CDR2 is YFSETQ. The CDR3 loop spans 13 amino acids. The germline V and J ends were trimmed by 0 bases and 5 bases, with 9 bases remaining between them. The CDR3 nucleotides read TGCGCCAGCAGCTTGGCCGTCAGCCACGAGCAGTACTTC. Encoded protein: CASSLAVSHEQYF.

This sequence joins TRBV2 and TRBJ1-2, with D maybe TRBD1 (6 bases). Germline CDR1 and CDR2: SNHLY and FYNNEI. V gave up 10 bases and J gave up 2 bases, with 26 bases separating them. The CDR3 is made up of 17 amino acids. The chain's CDR3 is CATRRGHHGRGNYGYTF. The DNA for the CDR3 is TGTGCCACCAGGCGGGGGCACCATGGAAGGGGCAACTATGGCTACACCTTC. Looking up the rest from reference TRBV2 and TRBJ1-2 gives the full variable domain: EPEVTQTPSHQVTQMGQEVILRCVPISNHLYFYWYRQILGQKVEFLVSFYNNEISEKSEIFDDQFSVERPDGSNFTLKIRSTKLEDSAMYFCATRRGHHGRGNYGYTFGSGTRLTVV.

This clone appeared once. The rearrangement uses TRBV19 and TRBJ2-7; TRBD1 is a possible D gene (6 bases). Germline CDR1 is LNHDA and CDR2 is SQIVND (reference sequence). V lost 4 bases to trimming and J lost 1 base, with 11 bases between them. This CDR3 is built from 14 residues. CDR3 amino acids: CASSTLTGSYEQYF. The CDR3 nucleotides read TGTGCCAGTAGTACCCTAACAGGGTCCTACGAGCAGTACTTC.